A single sample gave rise to the 4 T cell receptor beta chains below, sequenced in a study of T-cell reconstitution after alpha-beta-depleted transplantation in children. Preparation of the TCRbeta library used unique molecular identifiers. Using its own MiXCR run on the PCR reads, TCRdb lists one record per CDR3 protein. The sample has a few hundred thousand distinct CDR3 sequences, roughly a tenth seen once. The sequencing used PBMCs from the stem cell graft donor, collected from the stem cell graft. The receptors originated from a human donor who donated a stem cell graft to a child with acute myeloid leukemia.

The chain recombines TRBV4-1 with TRBJ2-4; D not resolved. CDR1 is MGHRA and CDR2 is YSYEKL in the germline V gene. This CDR3 contains 16 residues. Trimming left V 0 bases short and J 3 bases short, with 12 bases between. CDR3 residues: CASSQDRARGKNIQYF. Here the CDR3 DNA reads TGCGCCAGCAGCCAAGATCGTGCCCGAGGCAAAAACATTCAGTACTTC.

CDR3 nucleotide sequence: TGTGCCAGCAGGATAACAGGGTCCTACAATGAGCAGTTCTTC. This translates into CASRITGSYNEQFF. V and J are TRBV11-2 and TRBJ2-1, with a tentative D call TRBD1 (6 bases). The CDR3 sequence is 14 residues long. The V and J ends lost 6 bases and 1 base respectively, with 10 bases between them. The germline V gene has CDR1 SGHAT and CDR2 FQNNGV.

This clonotype was found a few times. The genes are TRBV5-1 and TRBJ2-5; 8 bases fit TRBD2. The J segment lost 4 bases and the V segment lost 6 bases, leaving 14 bases of the junction unmatched. This CDR3 is built from 16 residues. Germline V gene lookup returns CDR1 SGHRS and CDR2 YFSETQ. This chain's CDR3 is CASTGGSGGPRETQYF. The CDR3 bases are TGCGCCAGCACTGGGGGGTCGGGAGGGCCGAGAGAGACCCAGTACTTC.

This chain connects TRBV20-1 to TRBJ1-5; 9 bases fit TRBD1. CDR1 and CDR2 from the germline V gene are DFQATT and SNEGSKA (reference sequence). The CDR3 extends over 14 amino acids. V shed 5 bases and J 6 bases; nucleotides not matched to a gene: 8. The DNA of the CDR3 is TGCAGTGCTCCGACAGGGGGTCAGTCTCAGCCCCAGCATTTT. Translated: CSAPTGGQSQPQHF.